The 27 T cell receptor beta chains in this list originate from one sample, sequenced in a study of T cell changes during pregnancy in multiple sclerosis. TCRdb's copy holds only in-frame clones and misses some; the assay was immunoSEQ multiplex PCR. Of tens of thousands of clones in the sample, over 80% are singletons; the top ten hold approximately 0.6%. The specimen was CD4+ T cells from peripheral blood mononuclear cells, collected after pregnancy. These receptors all come from a female donor with multiple sclerosis, enrolled in a pregnancy study.

This chain connects TRBV11-2 to TRBJ1-6, with D possibly matching TRBD1 (6 bases). The CDR3 totals 15 residues. V shed 5 bases and J shed 11 bases, with 19 bases lying between them. The germline gives CDR1 SGHAT, CDR2 FQNNGV. The CDR3 sequence: CASSPHAGGPTPLHF. In DNA form, the CDR3 reads TGTGCCAGCAGCCCCCATGCGGGGGGCCCTACACCCCTCCACTTT.

This clone was counted a single time. CDR3 residues: CAISEATGGADTEAFF. The CDR3 DNA reads TGTGCCATCAGTGAGGCGACAGGGGGCGCGGACACTGAAGCTTTCTTT. This chain uses TRBV10-3 with TRBJ1-1, with 10 bases fitting TRBD1. The V gene's germline CDR1 is ENHRY and CDR2 SYGVKD. V was clipped by 2 bases and J by 3 bases; unmatched bases: 6. The CDR3 loop spans 16 amino acids.

The chain uses TRBV30 and TRBJ2-4; maybe TRBD2 (5 bases). The CDR3 has 15 amino acids. The germline V gene encodes CDR1 GTSNPN and CDR2 SVGIG (reference sequence). The V gene lost 3 bases and the J gene lost 0 bases, with 12 bases spanning the gap. The CDR3: CAWSPRGLAKNIQYF. The CDR3, as DNA: TGTGCCTGGAGCCCCCGCGGGCTAGCCAAAAACATTCAGTACTTC.

This clone appeared a single time. The chain is built from TRBV5-1 and TRBJ2-3; TRBD2 aligns across 7 bases. Trimming removed 2 bases from V and 0 bases from J; junction bases left unmatched: 6. This CDR3 has 16 residues. Germline V gene lookup returns CDR1 SGHRS and CDR2 YFSETQ. CDR3 sequence: CASSFYSGLSTDTQYF. CDR3 bases: TGCGCCAGCAGCTTCTATAGCGGGCTTAGCACAGATACGCAGTATTTT.

A few counts support this clone. The chain has TRBV5-6 and TRBJ2-3, with TRBD2 matching over 9 bases. Trimming at V came to 0 bases and at J to 2 bases, leaving 7 bases not matched to a gene. The length of the CDR3 is 17 residues. CDR1 is SGHDT and CDR2 is YYEEEE in the germline V gene. The CDR3 region is CASSLGGLAGYTDTQYF. Here the CDR3 DNA reads TGTGCCAGCAGCTTGGGGGGGCTAGCGGGGTACACAGATACGCAGTATTTT.

CDR3 loop: CASSLGRTGANVLTF. The DNA for the CDR3 is TGTGCCAGCAGCTTAGGGAGGACTGGGGCCAACGTCCTGACTTTC. The V call is TRBV11-2, the J call TRBJ2-6, with TRBD2 as a possible D gene (5 bases). This CDR3 contains 15 residues. Germline loops: CDR1 SGHAT, CDR2 FQNNGV. V lost 1 base and J lost 2, with 6 bases in between.

This clone was picked up one time. The rearrangement joins TRBV19 to TRBJ1-2, with D possibly TRBD1 on 5 matching bases. V lost 6 bases and J lost 8, with 22 bases in between. From germline, CDR1 is LNHDA and CDR2 SQIVND (reference sequence). This CDR3 contains 15 residues. The CDR3 sequence: CASRAPSTGGSGYTF. The CDR3, as DNA: TGTGCCAGTAGAGCCCCCTCCACAGGAGGGTCAGGCTACACCTTC.

This chain links TRBV27 with TRBJ2-5; 12 positions match TRBD1. J gave up 6 bases and V 2 bases, and 7 bases lay outside the gene matches. Per the germline V gene, CDR1 is MNHEY and CDR2 is SMNVEV (reference sequence). The CDR3 consists of 16 residues. This CDR3 reads CASSLGGTGGLKTQYF. Written as DNA, the CDR3 is TGTGCCAGCAGTTTAGGGGGGACAGGGGGCCTTAAGACCCAGTACTTC.

The chain employs TRBV11-2 and TRBJ1-3; tentative D call: TRBD1 (6 bases). Looked up from germline, CDR1 is SGHAT and CDR2 is FQNNGV. The CDR3 is 12 residues long. The V and J ends lost 11 bases and 0 bases respectively, with 8 bases between them. The CDR3 bases are TGTGCCTGGACAGTCTCTGGAAACACCATATATTTT. Amino acid sequence: CAWTVSGNTIYF.

The chain recombines TRBV7-3 with TRBJ2-1, with D perhaps TRBD2 (6 bases). Looked up from germline, CDR1 is SGHTA and CDR2 is FQGTGA. V lost 6 bases and J 4 bases, leaving 16 bases between the germline ends. The CDR3 length is 15 residues. The DNA of the CDR3 is TGTGCCAGCAGTCTCGTACCCGGGGGTTACAATGAGCAGTTCTTC. Its translation: CASSLVPGGYNEQFF. Filled out from reference TRBV7-3 and TRBJ2-1, the complete variable domain reads GAGVSQTPSNKVTEKGKYVELRCDPISGHTALYWYRQSLGQGPEFLIYFQGTGAADDSGLPNDRFFAVRPEGSVSTLKIQRTERGDSAVYLCASSLVPGGYNEQFFGPGTRLTVL.

The rearrangement uses TRBV11-2 and TRBJ1-2; D is undetermined. The V end lost 0 bases, the J end lost 8 bases, and 13 bases lay between the germline ends. The V gene's germline CDR1 is SGHAT and CDR2 FQNNGV. CDR3 length: 14 amino acids. The CDR3 spells CASSLDSGGFGYTF. Here the CDR3 DNA reads TGTGCCAGCAGCTTAGATTCAGGAGGGTTCGGCTACACCTTC.

The chain links TRBV7-2 to TRBJ1-1; D gene unclear. CDR1 and CDR2 (germline): SGHTA, FQGNSA. V was pared by 5 bases and J by 7 bases, with 14 bases between. This CDR3 is 13 amino acids long. The CDR3 region is CASSPRYGSEAFF. The CDR3 region has the DNA TGTGCCAGCAGCCCCCGATATGGGAGTGAAGCTTTCTTT.

The chain recombines TRBV19 with TRBJ1-5, with D maybe TRBD1 (5 bases). Trimming took off 10 bases at V and 4 bases at J, with 23 bases between the two ends. There are 16 residues in the CDR3. The germline V gene has CDR1 LNHDA and CDR2 SQIVND (reference sequence). DNA of the CDR3: TGTGCCACTAATTCCCTACGGGCAGGGATGAATCAGCCCCAGCATTTT. Protein product: CATNSLRAGMNQPQHF.

The CDR3 loop is CASSLIAGLGTEAFF. The CDR3 coding sequence is TGTGCCAGCAGCTTAATTGCAGGGTTGGGAACTGAAGCTTTCTTT. The chain employs TRBV7-3 and TRBJ1-1; the D gene is possibly TRBD1 (5 bases). The germline gives CDR1 SGHTA, CDR2 FQGTGA. The V end was cut by 1 base, the J end by 5 bases, with 14 bases between. The CDR3 totals 15 residues.

The chain combines TRBV7-2 with TRBJ2-3; 10 nucleotides align to TRBD2. V trimming: 4 bases; J trimming: 2 bases; junction bases outside the gene matches: 3. Per germline, CDR1 SGHTA and CDR2 FQGNSA. This CDR3 is 15 amino acids long. CDR3 protein: CASSSLAGHTDTQYF. The CDR3 nucleotides are TGTGCCAGCAGCTCACTAGCGGGGCACACAGATACGCAGTATTTT.

The chain has TRBV4-3 and TRBJ1-2; D not resolved. The CDR3 sequence is 19 residues long. Germline V CDR1 and CDR2: LGHNA, YSLEER. The ends were cut back, 2 bases at V and 0 bases at J, with 22 bases in the middle. This CDR3 is CASSQLGAGPADSNYGYTF. CDR3 in DNA: TGCGCCAGCAGCCAATTGGGAGCCGGGCCTGCCGATTCTAACTATGGCTACACCTTC.

V gene TRBV23-1 combines with J gene TRBJ2-7; maybe TRBD2 (5 bases). TRBV23-1 is an ORF, and what it does is uncertain. The CDR3 sequence is 16 residues long. Trimming pared 3 bases from V and 4 bases from J, leaving 19 bases between. The CDR3 is CASSQRLRRSGYEQYF. CDR3 nucleotides: TGCGCCAGCAGTCAGAGACTACGCCGGAGCGGTTACGAGCAGTACTTC.

The rearrangement joins TRBV4-3 to TRBJ2-7; 7 nucleotides agree with TRBD1. From germline, CDR1 is LGHNA and CDR2 YSLEER. The CDR3 is 14 amino acids. After removal of 1 base from V and 6 bases from J, the junction contained 6 bases not matched to a gene. The CDR3 DNA sequence: TGCGCCAGCAGCCAAGCGACAGGGACCGGCGAGCAGTACTTC. Translated: CASSQATGTGEQYF.

The V and J genes are TRBV4-3 and TRBJ1-4, with 10 bases fitting TRBD1. Losses at the gene ends were 4 bases for V and 7 bases for J; bases not matched to a gene: 6. The CDR3 runs to 15 residues. Germline loops: CDR1 LGHNA, CDR2 YSLEER. CDR3 residues: CASSRGDRGFEKLFF. CDR3 in DNA: TGCGCCAGCAGCCGAGGGGACAGGGGTTTTGAAAAACTGTTTTTT.

The CDR3 loop is CASGLAPPGNTEAFF. Written as DNA, the CDR3 is TGTGCTAGTGGTTTGGCCCCGCCGGGGAACACTGAAGCTTTCTTT. The V call is TRBV12-5, the J call TRBJ1-1; D not certain. V was trimmed by 1 base and J by 1 base, leaving 10 bases between them. This CDR3 comprises 15 residues. From germline, CDR1 is LGHNT and CDR2 FRNRAP.

This clone occurred once. V gene TRBV5-4 combines with J gene TRBJ1-5; TRBD1 agrees at 7 bases. Germline trimming cut 0 bases from V and 6 bases from J; bases unmatched to any gene: 12. CDR1 SGHNT and CDR2 YYREEE come from the germline V gene (reference sequence). The CDR3 sequence is 17 residues long. The CDR3, as DNA: TGTGCCAGCAGCTTGGGTCCGTCAGGGGGGCTCGGTCAGCCCCAGCATTTT. Translating it yields CASSLGPSGGLGQPQHF.

The rearrangement uses TRBV5-6 and TRBJ2-7; possibly TRBD1 for D (6 bases). Germline CDR1 reads SGHDT; CDR2 reads YYEEEE. Trimming left V 1 base short and J 0 bases short, with 8 bases between. CDR3 length: 14 amino acids. The CDR3 nucleotides read TGTGCCAGCAGCTTGACAGGGAGCTCCTACGAGCAGTACTTC. This codes for CASSLTGSSYEQYF.

To note about this clone: In this CDR3 the conserved last residue, phenylalanine or tryptophan, is missing, so a read error is likely. Because the CDR3's place on the DNA is in doubt, the DNA is left out and the CDR3 is given as listed by TCRdb. J is TRBJ1-2 and V is TRBV10-1; the D segment call TRBD1 is taken from the table without a DNA check. In germline, CDR1 is WNHNN, CDR2 SYGVQD (reference sequence). A total of 9 residues make up the CDR3, ends included. This CDR3 reads CASSSQGAK.

The V call is TRBV7-3, the J call TRBJ1-4; D is ambiguous. There are 15 residues in the CDR3. The V gene lost 2 bases and the J gene lost 3 bases, with 10 bases spanning the gap. Germline V gene data show CDR1 as SGHTA and CDR2 as FQGTGA. CDR3 nucleotides: TGTGCCAGCAGCTTAGCTGCGAACGCTAATGAAAAACTGTTTTTT. This sequence encodes CASSLAANANEKLFF.

The rearrangement joins TRBV27 to TRBJ2-1; D ambiguous. Germline values: CDR1 MNHEY, CDR2 SMNVEV (reference sequence). This CDR3 is 15 amino acids long. The V end lost 2 bases, the J end lost 0 bases, and 8 bases lay between the germline ends. The CDR3, as DNA: TGTGCCAGCAGTTTAGGCGGCGGCTCCTACAATGAGCAGTTCTTC. Translated: CASSLGGGSYNEQFF.

The genes are TRBV7-3 and TRBJ2-1; perhaps TRBD2 as D (6 bases). The CDR3 covers 13 residues. Trimming left V 4 bases short and J 9 bases short, with 13 bases between. Germline-derived CDR1 and CDR2 are SGHTA and FQGTGA. CDR3 nucleotides: TGTGCCAGCAGCTCGACTAGTCTGCGTGAGCAGTTCTTC. Its translation: CASSSTSLREQFF.

This sequence joins TRBV7-3 and TRBJ2-1, with TRBD2 matching 8 bases. J was trimmed by 9 bases and V by 5 bases; bases with no gene match: 9. The germline V gene encodes CDR1 SGHTA and CDR2 FQGTGA. CDR3 length: 14 residues. The CDR3 reads CASSPGGFSSEQFF. DNA for the CDR3: TGTGCCAGCAGCCCGGGGGGGTTCTCTAGTGAGCAGTTCTTC. Full variable domain (rest looked up from reference TRBV7-3 and TRBJ2-1): GAGVSQTPSNKVTEKGKYVELRCDPISGHTALYWYRQSLGQGPEFLIYFQGTGAADDSGLPNDRFFAVRPEGSVSTLKIQRTERGDSAVYLCASSPGGFSSEQFFGPGTRLTVL.